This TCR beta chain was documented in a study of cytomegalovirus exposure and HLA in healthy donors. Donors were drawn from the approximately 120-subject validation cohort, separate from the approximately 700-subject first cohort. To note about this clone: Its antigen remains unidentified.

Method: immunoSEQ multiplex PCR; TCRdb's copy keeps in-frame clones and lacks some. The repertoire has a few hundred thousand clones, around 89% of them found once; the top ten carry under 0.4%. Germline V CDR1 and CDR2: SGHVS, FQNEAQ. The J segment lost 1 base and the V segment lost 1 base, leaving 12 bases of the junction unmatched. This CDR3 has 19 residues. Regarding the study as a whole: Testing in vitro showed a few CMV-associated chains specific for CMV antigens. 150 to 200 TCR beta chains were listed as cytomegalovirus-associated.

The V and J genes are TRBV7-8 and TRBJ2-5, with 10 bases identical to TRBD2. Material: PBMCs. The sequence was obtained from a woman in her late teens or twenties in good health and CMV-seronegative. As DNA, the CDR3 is TGTGCCAGCAGCTTAGAACTAGCGGGGAGGACAATCCTCCAAGAGACCCAGTACTTC. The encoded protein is CASSLELAGRTILQETQYF.